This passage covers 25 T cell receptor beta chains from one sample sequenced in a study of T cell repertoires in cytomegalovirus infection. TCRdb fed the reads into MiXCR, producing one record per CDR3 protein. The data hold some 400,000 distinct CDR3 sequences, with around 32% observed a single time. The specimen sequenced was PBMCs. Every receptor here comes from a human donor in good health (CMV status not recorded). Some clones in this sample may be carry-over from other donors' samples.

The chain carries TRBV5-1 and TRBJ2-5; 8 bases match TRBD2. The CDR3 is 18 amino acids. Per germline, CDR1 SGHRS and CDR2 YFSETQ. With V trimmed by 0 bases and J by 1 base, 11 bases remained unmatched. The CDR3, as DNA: TGCGCCAGCAGCTTGGCCAAGGGACTAGACGTGGGCCAAGAGACCCAGTACTTC. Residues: CASSLAKGLDVGQETQYF.

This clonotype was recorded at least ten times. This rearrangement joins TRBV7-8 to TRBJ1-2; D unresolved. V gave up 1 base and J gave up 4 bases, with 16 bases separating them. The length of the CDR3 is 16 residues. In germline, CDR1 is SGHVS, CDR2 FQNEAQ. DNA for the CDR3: TGTGCCAGCAGCTTAGAGAGGATAGAGTCCATCTATGGCTACACCTTC. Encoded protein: CASSLERIESIYGYTF.

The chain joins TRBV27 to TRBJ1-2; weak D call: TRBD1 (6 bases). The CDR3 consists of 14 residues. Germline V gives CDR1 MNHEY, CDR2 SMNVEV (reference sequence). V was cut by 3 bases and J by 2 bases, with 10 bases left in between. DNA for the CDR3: TGTGCCAGCAGTTTCGGGGGCCCGAACTATGGCTACACCTTC. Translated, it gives CASSFGGPNYGYTF.

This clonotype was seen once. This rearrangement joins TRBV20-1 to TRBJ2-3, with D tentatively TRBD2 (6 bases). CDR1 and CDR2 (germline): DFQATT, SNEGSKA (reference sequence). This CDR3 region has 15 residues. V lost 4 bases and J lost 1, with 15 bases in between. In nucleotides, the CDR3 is TGCAGTGCTATCCTTGCGGGGCTGGGCACAGATACGCAGTATTTT. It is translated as CSAILAGLGTDTQYF.

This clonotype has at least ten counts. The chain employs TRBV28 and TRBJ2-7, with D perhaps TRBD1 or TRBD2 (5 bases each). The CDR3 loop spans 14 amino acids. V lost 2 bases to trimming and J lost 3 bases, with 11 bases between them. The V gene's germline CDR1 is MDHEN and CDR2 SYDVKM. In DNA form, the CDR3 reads TGTGCCAGCAGTTTAGGCAGGGAGTTCTACGAGCAGTACTTC. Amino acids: CASSLGREFYEQYF.

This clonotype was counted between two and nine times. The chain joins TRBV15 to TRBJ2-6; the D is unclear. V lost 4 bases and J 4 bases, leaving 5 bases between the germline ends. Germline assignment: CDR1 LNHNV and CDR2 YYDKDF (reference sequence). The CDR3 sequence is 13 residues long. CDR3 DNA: TGTGCCACCAGCAAATCAGGGGCCAACGTCCTGACTTTC. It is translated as CATSKSGANVLTF.

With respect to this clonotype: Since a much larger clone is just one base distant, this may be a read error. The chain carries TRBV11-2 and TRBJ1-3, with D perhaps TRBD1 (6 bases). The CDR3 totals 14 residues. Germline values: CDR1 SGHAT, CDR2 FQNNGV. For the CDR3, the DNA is TGTGCCAGCAGCCCCGCAGGGGCCGGAAACACCGTATATTTT. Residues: CASSPAGAGNTVYF.

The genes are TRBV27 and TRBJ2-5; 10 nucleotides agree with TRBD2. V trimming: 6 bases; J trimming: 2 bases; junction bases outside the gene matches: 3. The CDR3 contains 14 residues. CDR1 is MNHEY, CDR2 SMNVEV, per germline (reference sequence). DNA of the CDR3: TGTGCCAGCAGACGGACTAGCGGACAAGAGACCCAGTACTTC. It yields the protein CASRRTSGQETQYF.

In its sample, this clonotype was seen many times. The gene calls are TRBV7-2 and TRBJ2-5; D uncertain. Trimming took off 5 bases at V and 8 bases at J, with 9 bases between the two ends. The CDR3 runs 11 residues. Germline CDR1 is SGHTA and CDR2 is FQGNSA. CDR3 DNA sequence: TGTGCCAGCAGCCCTTCGGGTACCCAGTACTTC. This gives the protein CASSPSGTQYF.

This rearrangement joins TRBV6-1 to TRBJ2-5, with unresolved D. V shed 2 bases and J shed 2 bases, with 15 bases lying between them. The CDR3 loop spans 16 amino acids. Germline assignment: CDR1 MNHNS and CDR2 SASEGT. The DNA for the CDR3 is TGTGCCAGCAGTGAATCTCCCTTTTTGCAACAAGAGACCCAGTACTTC. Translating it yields CASSESPFLQQETQYF.

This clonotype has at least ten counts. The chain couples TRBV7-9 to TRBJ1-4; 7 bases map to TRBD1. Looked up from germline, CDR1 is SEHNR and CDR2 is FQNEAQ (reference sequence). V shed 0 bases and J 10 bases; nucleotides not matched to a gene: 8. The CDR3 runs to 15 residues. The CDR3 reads CASSLASTGKRKLFF. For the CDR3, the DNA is TGTGCCAGCAGCTTAGCCTCGACAGGGAAAAGAAAACTGTTTTTT.

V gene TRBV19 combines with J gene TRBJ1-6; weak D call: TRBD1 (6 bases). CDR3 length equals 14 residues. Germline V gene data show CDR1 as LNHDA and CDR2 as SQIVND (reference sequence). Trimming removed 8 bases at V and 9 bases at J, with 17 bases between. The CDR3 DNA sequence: TGTGCCAGTGGTTTGGAGGACAGCGGTTCACCCCTCCACTTT. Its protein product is CASGLEDSGSPLHF.

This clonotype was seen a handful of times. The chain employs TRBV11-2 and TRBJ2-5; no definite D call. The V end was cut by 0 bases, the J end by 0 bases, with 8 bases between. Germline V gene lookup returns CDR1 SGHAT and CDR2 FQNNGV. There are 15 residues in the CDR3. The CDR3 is CASSLDLGNQETQYF. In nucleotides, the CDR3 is TGTGCCAGCAGCTTAGATCTAGGTAACCAAGAGACCCAGTACTTC.

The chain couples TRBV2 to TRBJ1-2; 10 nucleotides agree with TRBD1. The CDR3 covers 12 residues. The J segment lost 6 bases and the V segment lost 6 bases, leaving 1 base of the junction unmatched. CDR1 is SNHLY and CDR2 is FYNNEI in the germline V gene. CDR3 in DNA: TGTGCCAGCAGGGGACAGGGGAATGGCTACACCTTC. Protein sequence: CASRGQGNGYTF.

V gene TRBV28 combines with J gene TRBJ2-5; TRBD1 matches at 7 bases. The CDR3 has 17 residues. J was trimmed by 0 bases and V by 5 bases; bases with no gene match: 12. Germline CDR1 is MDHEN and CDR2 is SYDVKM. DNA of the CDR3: TGTGCCAGCAGTCCACAGGGGAAGTCGAGGTACCAAGAGACCCAGTACTTC. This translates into CASSPQGKSRYQETQYF.

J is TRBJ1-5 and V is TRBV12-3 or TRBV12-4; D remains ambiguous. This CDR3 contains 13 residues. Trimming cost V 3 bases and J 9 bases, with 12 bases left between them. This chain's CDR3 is CASSLGGRGPQHF. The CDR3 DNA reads TGTGCCAGCAGTTTGGGTGGCAGAGGGCCCCAGCATTTT.

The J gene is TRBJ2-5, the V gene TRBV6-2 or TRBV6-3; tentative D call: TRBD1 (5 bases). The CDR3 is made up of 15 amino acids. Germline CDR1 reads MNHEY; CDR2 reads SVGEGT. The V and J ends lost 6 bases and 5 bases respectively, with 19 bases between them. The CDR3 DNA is TGTGCCAGCAGCCGCCCGATACAGGCCCAGGAGACCCAGTACTTC. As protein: CASSRPIQAQETQYF.

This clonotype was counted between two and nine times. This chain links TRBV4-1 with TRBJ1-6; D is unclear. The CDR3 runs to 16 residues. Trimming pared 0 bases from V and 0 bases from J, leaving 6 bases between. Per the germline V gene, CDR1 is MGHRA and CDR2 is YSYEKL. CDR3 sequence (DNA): TGCGCCAGCAGCCAAGAATGGTTCTCCTATAATTCACCCCTCCACTTT. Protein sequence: CASSQEWFSYNSPLHF.

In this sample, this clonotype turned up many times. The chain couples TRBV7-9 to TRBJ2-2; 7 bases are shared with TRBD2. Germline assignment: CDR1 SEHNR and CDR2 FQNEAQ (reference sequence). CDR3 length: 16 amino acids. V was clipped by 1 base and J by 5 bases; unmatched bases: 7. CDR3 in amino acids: CASSLGSGGKTGELFF. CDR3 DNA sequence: TGTGCCAGCAGCTTAGGTTCGGGAGGAAAGACCGGGGAGCTGTTTTTT.

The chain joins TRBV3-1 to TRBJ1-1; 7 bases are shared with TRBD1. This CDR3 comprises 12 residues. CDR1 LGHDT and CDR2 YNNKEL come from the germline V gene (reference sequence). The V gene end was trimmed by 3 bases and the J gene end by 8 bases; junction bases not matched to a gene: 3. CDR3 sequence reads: CASSQEGGEAFF. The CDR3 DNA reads TGTGCCAGCAGCCAGGAAGGGGGCGAAGCTTTCTTT.

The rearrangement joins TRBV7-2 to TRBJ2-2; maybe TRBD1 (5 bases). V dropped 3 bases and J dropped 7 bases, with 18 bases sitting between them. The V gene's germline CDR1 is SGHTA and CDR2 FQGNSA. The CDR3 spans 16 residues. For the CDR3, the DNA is TGTGCCAGCAGCTTGTCGGACACTATATGGGTCGGGGAGCTGTTTTTT. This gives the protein CASSLSDTIWVGELFF. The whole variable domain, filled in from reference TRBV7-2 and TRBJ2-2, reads GAGVSQSPSNKVTEKGKDVELRCDPISGHTALYWYRQSLGQGLEFLIYFQGNSAPDKSGLPSDRFSAERTGGSVSTLTIQRTQQEDSAVYLCASSLSDTIWVGELFFGEGSRLTVL.

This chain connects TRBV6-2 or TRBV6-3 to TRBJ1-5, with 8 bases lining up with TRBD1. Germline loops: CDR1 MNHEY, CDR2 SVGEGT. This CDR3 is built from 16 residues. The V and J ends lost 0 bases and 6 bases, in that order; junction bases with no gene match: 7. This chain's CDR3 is CASSYSTQGAIQPQHF. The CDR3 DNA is TGTGCCAGCAGTTACTCGACTCAGGGGGCTATTCAGCCCCAGCATTTT.

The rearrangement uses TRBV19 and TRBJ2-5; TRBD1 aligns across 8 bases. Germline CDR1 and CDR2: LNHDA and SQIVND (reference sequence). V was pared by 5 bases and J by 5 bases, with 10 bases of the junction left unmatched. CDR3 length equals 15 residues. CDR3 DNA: TGTGCCAGTAGTGTCGACAGGGGAGTGGTTGAGACCCAGTACTTC. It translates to CASSVDRGVVETQYF.

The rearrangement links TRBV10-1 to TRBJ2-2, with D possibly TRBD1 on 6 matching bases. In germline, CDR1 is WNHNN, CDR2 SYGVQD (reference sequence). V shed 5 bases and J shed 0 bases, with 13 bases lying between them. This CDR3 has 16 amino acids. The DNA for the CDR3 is TGCGCCAGCAGTCTACAGGGCCTCACGAACACCGGGGAGCTGTTTTTT. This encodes CASSLQGLTNTGELFF.

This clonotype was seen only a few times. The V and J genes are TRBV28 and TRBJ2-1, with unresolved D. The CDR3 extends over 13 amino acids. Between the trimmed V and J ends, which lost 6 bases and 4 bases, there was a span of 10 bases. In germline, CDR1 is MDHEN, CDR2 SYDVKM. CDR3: CASSSDPYNEQFF. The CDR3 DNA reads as TGTGCCAGCAGCAGCGACCCTTACAATGAGCAGTTCTTC.